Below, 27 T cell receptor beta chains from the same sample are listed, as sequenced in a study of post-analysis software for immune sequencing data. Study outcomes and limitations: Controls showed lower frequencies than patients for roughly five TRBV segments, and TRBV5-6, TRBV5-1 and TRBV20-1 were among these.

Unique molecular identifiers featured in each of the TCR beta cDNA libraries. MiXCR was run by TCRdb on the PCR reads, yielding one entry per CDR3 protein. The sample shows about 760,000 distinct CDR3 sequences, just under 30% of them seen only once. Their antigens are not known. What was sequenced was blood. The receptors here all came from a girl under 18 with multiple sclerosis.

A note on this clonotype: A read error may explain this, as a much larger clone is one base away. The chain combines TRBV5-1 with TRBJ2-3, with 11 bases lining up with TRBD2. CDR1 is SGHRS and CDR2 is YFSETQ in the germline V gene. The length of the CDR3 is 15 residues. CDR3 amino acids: CASGFTSGSVDTQYF. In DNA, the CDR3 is TGCGCCAGCGGCTTCACTAGCGGGAGCGTAGATACGCAGTATTTT.

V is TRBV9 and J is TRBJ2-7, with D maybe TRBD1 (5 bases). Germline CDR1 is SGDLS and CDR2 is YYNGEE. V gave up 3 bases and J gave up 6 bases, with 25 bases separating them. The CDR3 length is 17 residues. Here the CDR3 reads CASSAGPVGHGVSEQYF. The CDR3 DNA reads TGTGCCAGCAGCGCCGGTCCCGTTGGACATGGGGTGTCCGAGCAGTACTTC.

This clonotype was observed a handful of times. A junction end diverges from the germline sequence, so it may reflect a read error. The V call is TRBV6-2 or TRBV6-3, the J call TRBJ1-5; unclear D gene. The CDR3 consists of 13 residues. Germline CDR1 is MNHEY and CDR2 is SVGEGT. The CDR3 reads CASSYSDNQPRHF. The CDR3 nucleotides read TGTGCCAGCAGTTACTCAGACAATCAGCCCCGGCATTTT.

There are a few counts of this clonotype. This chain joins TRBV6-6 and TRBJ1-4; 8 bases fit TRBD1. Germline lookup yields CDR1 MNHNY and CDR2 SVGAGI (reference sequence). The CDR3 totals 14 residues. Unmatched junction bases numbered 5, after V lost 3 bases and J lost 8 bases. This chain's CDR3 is CASSYRQGWEKLFF. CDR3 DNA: TGTGCCAGCAGTTATAGACAGGGGTGGGAAAAACTGTTTTTT.

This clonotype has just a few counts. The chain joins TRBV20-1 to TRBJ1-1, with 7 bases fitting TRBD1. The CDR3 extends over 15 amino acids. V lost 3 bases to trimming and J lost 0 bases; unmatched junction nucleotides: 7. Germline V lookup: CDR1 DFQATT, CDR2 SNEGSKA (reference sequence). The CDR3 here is CSASSRGGMNTEAFF. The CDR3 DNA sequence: TGCAGTGCTAGTAGCAGGGGGGGAATGAACACTGAAGCTTTCTTT.

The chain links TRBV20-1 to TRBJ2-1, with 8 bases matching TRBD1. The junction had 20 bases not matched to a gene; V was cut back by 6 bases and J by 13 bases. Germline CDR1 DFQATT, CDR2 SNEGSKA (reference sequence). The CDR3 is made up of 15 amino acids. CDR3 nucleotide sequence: TGCAGTGCCCATCCGGGACAGGTTCATAGGGAGACCCAGTTCTTC. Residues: CSAHPGQVHRETQFF.

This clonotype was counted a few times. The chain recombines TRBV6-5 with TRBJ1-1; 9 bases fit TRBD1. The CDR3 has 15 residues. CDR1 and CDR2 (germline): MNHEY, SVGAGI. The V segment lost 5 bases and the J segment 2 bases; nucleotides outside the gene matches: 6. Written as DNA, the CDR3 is TGTGCCAGCAGTATGGACAGGGGTGAAAACACTGAAGCTTTCTTT. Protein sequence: CASSMDRGENTEAFF.

This CDR3 is CSVETSTDTQYF. As DNA, the CDR3 is TGCAGCGTTGAAACAAGCACAGATACGCAGTATTTT. The chain has TRBV29-1 and TRBJ2-3; no reliable D call. V was clipped by 2 bases and J by 0 bases, with 3 bases between them. The CDR3 covers 12 residues. From germline, CDR1 is SQVTM and CDR2 ANQGSEA.

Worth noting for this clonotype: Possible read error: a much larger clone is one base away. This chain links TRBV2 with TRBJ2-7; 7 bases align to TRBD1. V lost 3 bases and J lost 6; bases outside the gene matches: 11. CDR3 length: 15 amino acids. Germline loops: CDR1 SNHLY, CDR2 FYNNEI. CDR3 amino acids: CASSDPDRSLFEQYF. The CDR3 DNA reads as TGTGCCAGCAGTGACCCGGACAGGAGTTTGTTCGAGCAGTACTTC.

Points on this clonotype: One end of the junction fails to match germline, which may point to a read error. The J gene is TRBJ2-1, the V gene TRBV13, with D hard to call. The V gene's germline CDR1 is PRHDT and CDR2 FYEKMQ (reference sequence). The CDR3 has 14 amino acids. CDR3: CAGSLRLSYNEQFF. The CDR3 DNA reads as TGTGCCGGCAGCTTAAGGCTTTCCTACAATGAGCAGTTCTTC.

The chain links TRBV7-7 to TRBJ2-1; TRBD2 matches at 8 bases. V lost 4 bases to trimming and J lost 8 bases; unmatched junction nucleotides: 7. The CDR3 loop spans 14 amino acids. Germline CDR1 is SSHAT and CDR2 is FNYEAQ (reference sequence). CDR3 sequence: CASSSTSGSDEQFF. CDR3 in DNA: TGTGCCAGCAGCTCCACAAGCGGGAGCGATGAGCAGTTCTTC.

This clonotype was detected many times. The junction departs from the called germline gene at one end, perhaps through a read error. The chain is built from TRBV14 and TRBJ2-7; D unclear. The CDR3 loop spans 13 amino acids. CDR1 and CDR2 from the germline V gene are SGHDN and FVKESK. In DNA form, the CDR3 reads TGCGCCAGCAGCCAAGGGTCTAGCTACGAGCAGTACTTC. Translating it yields CASSQGSSYEQYF.

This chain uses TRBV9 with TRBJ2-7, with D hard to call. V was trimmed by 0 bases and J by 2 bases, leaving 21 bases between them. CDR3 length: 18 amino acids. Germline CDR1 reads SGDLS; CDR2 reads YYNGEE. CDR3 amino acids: CASSVGSPVSGLAYEQYF. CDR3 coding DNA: TGTGCCAGCAGCGTAGGATCCCCTGTGTCAGGTCTCGCCTACGAGCAGTACTTC.

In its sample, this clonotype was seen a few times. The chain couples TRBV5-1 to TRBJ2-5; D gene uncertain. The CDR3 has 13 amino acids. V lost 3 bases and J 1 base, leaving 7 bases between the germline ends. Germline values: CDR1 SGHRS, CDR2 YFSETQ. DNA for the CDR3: TGCGCCAGCAGCTGGACCCCCCAAGAGACCCAGTACTTC. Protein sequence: CASSWTPQETQYF. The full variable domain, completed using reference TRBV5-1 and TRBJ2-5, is KAGVTQTPRYLIKTRGQQVTLSCSPISGHRSVSWYQQTPGQGLQFLFEYFSETQRNKGNFPGRFSGRQFSNSRSEMNVSTLELGDSALYLCASSWTPQETQYFGPGTRLLVL.

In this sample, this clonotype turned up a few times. The CDR3 here is CASSPKRGYNSPLHF. Here the CDR3 DNA reads TGTGCCAGCAGCCCCAAACGGGGTTATAATTCACCCCTCCACTTT. The chain links TRBV3-1 to TRBJ1-6; D uncertain. Trimming cost V 4 bases and J 4 bases, with 11 bases left between them. CDR3 length equals 15 residues. In germline, CDR1 is LGHDT, CDR2 YNNKEL (reference sequence).

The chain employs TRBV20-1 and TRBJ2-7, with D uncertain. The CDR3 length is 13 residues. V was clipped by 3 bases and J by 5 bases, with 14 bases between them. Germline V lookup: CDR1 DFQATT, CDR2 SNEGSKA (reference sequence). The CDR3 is CSARALRVNEQYF. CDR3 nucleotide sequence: TGCAGTGCTAGGGCCCTAAGGGTCAACGAGCAGTACTTC.

The CDR3 sequence is CSVMIGRGIYEQYF. The CDR3 bases are TGCAGCGTCATGATTGGGCGGGGAATTTACGAGCAGTACTTC. This chain joins TRBV29-1 and TRBJ2-4; possible D gene TRBD2, 6 bases. The last part of the DNA fits TRBJ2-7 better; the J call may be wrong. In germline, CDR1 is SQVTM, CDR2 ANQGSEA. The CDR3 consists of 14 residues.

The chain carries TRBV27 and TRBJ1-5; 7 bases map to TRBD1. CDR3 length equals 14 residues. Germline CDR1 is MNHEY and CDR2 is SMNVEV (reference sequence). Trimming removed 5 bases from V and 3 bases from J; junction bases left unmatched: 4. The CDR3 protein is CASSRDSFNQPQHF. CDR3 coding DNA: TGTGCCAGCAGTAGGGACAGTTTCAATCAGCCCCAGCATTTT.

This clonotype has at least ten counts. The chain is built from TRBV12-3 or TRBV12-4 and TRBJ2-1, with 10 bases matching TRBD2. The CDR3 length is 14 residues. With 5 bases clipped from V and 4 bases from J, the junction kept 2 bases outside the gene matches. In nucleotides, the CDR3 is TGTGCCAGCAGTCCGGGACTAGCGTACAATGAGCAGTTCTTC. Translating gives CASSPGLAYNEQFF.

For the CDR3, the DNA is TGTGCCAGCCCGGCCCCCGGGACTAGCTATGAGCAGTTCTTC. Encoded protein: CASPAPGTSYEQFF. V usage is TRBV12-3 or TRBV12-4 and J usage is TRBJ2-1; TRBD2 agrees at 9 bases. This CDR3 contains 14 residues. The trim removed 8 bases at V and 8 bases at J, leaving 10 bases unmatched.

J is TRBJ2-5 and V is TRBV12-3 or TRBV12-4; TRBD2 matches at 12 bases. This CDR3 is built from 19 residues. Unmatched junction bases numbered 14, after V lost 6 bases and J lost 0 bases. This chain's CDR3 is CASSPGRLAGVNHQETQYF. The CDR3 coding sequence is TGTGCCAGCAGCCCGGGAAGACTAGCGGGGGTGAACCACCAAGAGACCCAGTACTTC.

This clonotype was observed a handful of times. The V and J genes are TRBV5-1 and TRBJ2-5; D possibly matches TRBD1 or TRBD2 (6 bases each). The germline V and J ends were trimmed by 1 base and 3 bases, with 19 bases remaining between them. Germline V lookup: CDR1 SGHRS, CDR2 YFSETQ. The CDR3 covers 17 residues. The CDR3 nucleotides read TGCGCCAGCAGCTTGCCCTCTCGGGGGCGGAATAAAGAGACCCAGTACTTC. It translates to CASSLPSRGRNKETQYF.

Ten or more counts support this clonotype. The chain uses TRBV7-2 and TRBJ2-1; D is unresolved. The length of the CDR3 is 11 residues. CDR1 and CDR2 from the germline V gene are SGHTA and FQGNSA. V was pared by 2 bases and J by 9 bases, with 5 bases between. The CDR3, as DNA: TGTGCCAGCAGCTTACTAGGTGAGCAGTTCTTC. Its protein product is CASSLLGEQFF.

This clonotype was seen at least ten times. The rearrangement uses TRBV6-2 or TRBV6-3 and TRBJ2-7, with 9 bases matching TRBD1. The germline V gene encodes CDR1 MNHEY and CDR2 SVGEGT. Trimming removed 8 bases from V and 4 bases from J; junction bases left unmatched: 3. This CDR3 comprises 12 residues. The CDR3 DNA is TGTGCCAGCCAGGACAGGGGATACGAGCAGTACTTC. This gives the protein CASQDRGYEQYF.

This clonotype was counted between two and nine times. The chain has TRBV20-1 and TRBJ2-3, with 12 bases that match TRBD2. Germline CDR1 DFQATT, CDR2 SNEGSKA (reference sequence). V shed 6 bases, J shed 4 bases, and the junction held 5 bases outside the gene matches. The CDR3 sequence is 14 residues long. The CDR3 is CSARLAGGSDTQYF. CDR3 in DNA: TGCAGTGCCCGCCTAGCGGGAGGGTCAGATACGCAGTATTTT.

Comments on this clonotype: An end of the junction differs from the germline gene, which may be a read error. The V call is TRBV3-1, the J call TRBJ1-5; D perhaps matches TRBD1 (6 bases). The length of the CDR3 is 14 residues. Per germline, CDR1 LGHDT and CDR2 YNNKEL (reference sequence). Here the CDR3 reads CASSQARGRQPRHF. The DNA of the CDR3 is TGTGCCAGCAGCCAAGCCAGGGGAAGGCAGCCCCGGCATTTT.

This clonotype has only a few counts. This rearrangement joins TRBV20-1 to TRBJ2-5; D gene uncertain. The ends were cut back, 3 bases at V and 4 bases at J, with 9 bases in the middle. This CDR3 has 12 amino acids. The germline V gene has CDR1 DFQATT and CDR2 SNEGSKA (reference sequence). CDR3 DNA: TGCAGTGCTAGGGGCATGGGAGAGACCCAGTACTTC. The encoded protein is CSARGMGETQYF.